The text below deals with one T cell receptor (beta chain). Enrollment shut out patients with autoimmune disease history or systemic immunosuppression. The sample belongs to a study of OX40 agonist ivuxolimab in advanced cancers. Some clones are missing from TCRdb's copy, which holds only in-frame ones; the method was immunoSEQ multiplex PCR. The table has over 14,000 clones, 65% to 80% seen once. This receptor was obtained from an adult with an advanced solid tumor such as melanoma, head and neck, liver or kidney cancer. The specimen was CD4+ or CD8+ T cells sorted from blood, collected in a trial of the OX40 agonist ivuxolimab.

CDR3 DNA: TGTGCCAGCAGTTACGGCACCGGGGAGCTGTTTTTT. It yields the protein CASSYGTGELFF. V gene TRBV6-6 combines with J gene TRBJ2-2, with D unresolved. Germline CDR1 and CDR2: MNHNY and SVGAGI (reference sequence). This CDR3 region has 12 residues. V was shortened by 2 bases and J by 4 bases, with 2 bases between the two germline ends.